Below are 16 T cell receptor beta chains sequenced from a single sample in a study of T cell responses to AZD1222 COVID-19 vaccine. The method was immunoSEQ multiplex PCR; TCRdb's version includes in-frame clones alone and lacks a portion of them. In the table there are some 150,000 clones, roughly 90% of which are singletons. Source: peripheral blood, taken 28 days after the second AZD1222 dose. All receptors derive from an adult who received the AZD1222 COVID-19 vaccine.

V usage is TRBV4-2 and J usage is TRBJ2-3, with 10 bases aligning to TRBD1. The CDR3 is 15 residues long. Germline trimming cut 7 bases from V and 6 bases from J; bases unmatched to any gene: 10. The germline V gene encodes CDR1 LGHNA and CDR2 YNFKEQ. The CDR3 sequence: CASTRTGGYPDTQYF. The CDR3 DNA reads TGTGCCAGCACCAGGACAGGGGGGTATCCTGATACGCAGTATTTT.

The rearrangement joins TRBV14 to TRBJ2-1; D call uncertain. Germline V gives CDR1 SGHDN, CDR2 FVKESK. Between the trimmed V and J ends, which lost 3 bases and 8 bases, there was a span of 5 bases. This CDR3 is built from 11 residues. CDR3 protein: CASSHVHEQFF. The CDR3 coding sequence is TGTGCCAGCAGCCATGTGCATGAGCAGTTCTTC.

The table lists this clone with a few counts. The rearrangement links TRBV7-3 to TRBJ2-2; D ambiguous. CDR3 length: 18 amino acids. V lost 5 bases to trimming and J lost 0 bases, with 19 bases between them. The germline V gene encodes CDR1 SGHTA and CDR2 FQGTGA. Here the CDR3 reads CASSPRISYGTNTGELFF. The CDR3 DNA is TGTGCCAGCAGCCCAAGGATCTCGTACGGAACGAACACCGGGGAGCTGTTTTTT.

The CDR3 nucleotides read TGTGCCAGCAGTTTATCGCACCCCACCGGTACGACTGAAGCTTTCTTT. It yields the protein CASSLSHPTGTTEAFF. V usage is TRBV27 and J usage is TRBJ1-1, with unresolved D. Germline assignment: CDR1 MNHEY and CDR2 SMNVEV (reference sequence). Trimming removed 0 bases from V and 5 bases from J, with 16 bases in between. CDR3 length: 16 amino acids.

The sample holds one count of this clone. The genes are TRBV19 and TRBJ1-1; 10 nucleotides match TRBD1. Germline CDR1 LNHDA, CDR2 SQIVND (reference sequence). Unmatched junction bases numbered 20, after V lost 9 bases and J lost 4 bases. The CDR3 runs 18 residues. CDR3 nucleotides: TGTGCCAGCAGCGGATCTTCTTGGACAGGGGGTTCCCTCACTGAAGCTTTCTTT. Protein product: CASSGSSWTGGSLTEAFF.

The chain couples TRBV12-3 or TRBV12-4 to TRBJ1-4; no definite D call. Trimming shortened V by 5 bases and J by 9 bases, and 13 bases separated the two germline ends. The CDR3 loop spans 13 amino acids. The CDR3 DNA is TGTGCCAGCAGTCCAAACGACCGTCAAAAACTGTTTTTT. Its translation is CASSPNDRQKLFF.

CDR3 region: CASTSGDLYEQYF. The CDR3 DNA sequence: TGTGCCAGTACCTCAGGAGACCTCTACGAGCAGTACTTC. The chain uses TRBV19 and TRBJ2-7; no clear D. This CDR3 spans 13 amino acids. The V gene's germline CDR1 is LNHDA and CDR2 SQIVND (reference sequence). V was pared by 7 bases and J by 3 bases, with 13 bases between.

The chain joins TRBV30 to TRBJ1-1; TRBD1 might be the D (5 bases). The V gene lost 3 bases and the J gene lost 4 bases, with 9 bases spanning the gap. The CDR3 extends over 12 amino acids. CDR1 is GTSNPN, CDR2 SVGIG, per germline (reference sequence). The CDR3 reads CAWRGEGTEAFF. CDR3 sequence (DNA): TGTGCCTGGAGGGGGGAGGGCACTGAAGCTTTCTTT.

This clone occurred once. The chain carries TRBV19 and TRBJ1-1, with D possibly matching TRBD1 (5 bases). Looked up from germline, CDR1 is LNHDA and CDR2 is SQIVND (reference sequence). This CDR3 has 17 amino acids. V lost 4 bases and J lost 5, with 23 bases in between. The CDR3 spells CASSTWGYIPSATEAFF. The CDR3 nucleotides read TGTGCCAGTAGTACCTGGGGGTACATACCTTCGGCGACTGAAGCTTTCTTT.

CDR3: CASSRGDGSYYGYTF. The CDR3 nucleotides are TGTGCCAGCAGCAGGGGGGACGGATCCTACTATGGCTACACCTTC. This chain connects TRBV5-8 to TRBJ1-2; tentatively, D is TRBD1 (6 bases). The V end lost 4 bases, the J end lost 3 bases, and 16 bases lay between the germline ends. Per the germline V gene, CDR1 is SGHTS and CDR2 is YDEGEE. The CDR3 is made up of 15 amino acids.

The V and J genes are TRBV18 and TRBJ1-5, with D unclear. V lost 6 bases and J 0 bases, leaving 12 bases between the germline ends. Germline values: CDR1 KGHSH, CDR2 LQKENI. The CDR3 sequence is 15 residues long. The DNA for the CDR3 is TGTGCCAGCTCCGGGATGGGATCTAGCAATCAGCCCCAGCATTTT. It yields the protein CASSGMGSSNQPQHF.

This clone has only one observation. The V gene is TRBV19, the J gene TRBJ2-5; weak D call: TRBD1 (5 bases). V dropped 2 bases and J dropped 6 bases, with 13 bases sitting between them. This CDR3 has 14 residues. Germline V gene lookup returns CDR1 LNHDA and CDR2 SQIVND (reference sequence). CDR3 DNA: TGTGCCAGTAGTATAAAGACAGAAGCAAAGACCCAGTACTTC. Its protein product is CASSIKTEAKTQYF.

The chain employs TRBV2 and TRBJ2-7; D is perhaps TRBD1 or TRBD2 (5 bases each). With 1 base removed from V and 4 bases from J, the gap between germline ends came to 14 bases. Germline values: CDR1 SNHLY, CDR2 FYNNEI. The CDR3 totals 15 residues. In nucleotides, the CDR3 is TGTGCCAGCAGTGAAGGAGGTGGGACGGAATACGAGCAGTACTTC. This gives the protein CASSEGGGTEYEQYF.

The chain recombines TRBV7-8 with TRBJ1-6; unclear D gene. This CDR3 region has 15 residues. In germline, CDR1 is SGHVS, CDR2 FQNEAQ. V gave up 2 bases and J gave up 2 bases, with 7 bases separating them. CDR3 bases: TGTGCCAGCAGCTTAAGGGAGGCCTATAATTCACCCCTCCACTTT. It translates to CASSLREAYNSPLHF. The variable domain in full, with the rest retrieved from reference TRBV7-8 and TRBJ1-6, is GAGVSQSPRYKVAKRGQDVALRCDPISGHVSLFWYQQALGQGPEFLTYFQNEAQLDKSGLPSDRFFAERPEGSVSTLKIQRTQQEDSAVYLCASSLREAYNSPLHFGNGTRLTVT.

V and J are TRBV7-3 and TRBJ2-3; TRBD2 is a possible D gene (7 bases). The ends were cut back, 4 bases at V and 0 bases at J, with 14 bases in the middle. The CDR3 loop spans 16 amino acids. Germline assignment: CDR1 SGHTA and CDR2 FQGTGA. CDR3 nucleotide sequence: TGTGCCAGCAGCTCACGAGGGGGGGCTAGCACAGATACGCAGTATTTT. This gives the protein CASSSRGGASTDTQYF.

This sequence joins TRBV2 and TRBJ2-5; 7 positions match TRBD2. The CDR3 loop spans 14 amino acids. The junction had 9 bases not matched to a gene; V was cut back by 6 bases and J by 5 bases. Germline loops: CDR1 SNHLY, CDR2 FYNNEI. This CDR3 reads CASRDRGGGETQYF. The CDR3 bases are TGTGCCAGCAGGGACCGCGGGGGAGGGGAGACCCAGTACTTC. The full variable domain, rest sourced from reference TRBV2 and TRBJ2-5, is EPEVTQTPSHQVTQMGQEVILRCVPISNHLYFYWYRQILGQKVEFLVSFYNNEISEKSEIFDDQFSVERPDGSNFTLKIRSTKLEDSAMYFCASRDRGGGETQYFGPGTRLLVL.